The 21 T cell receptor beta chains given below trace back to one sample, sequenced in a study of CD8 T cells in ankylosing spondylitis. TCRdb used MiXCR to reprocess the 5' RACE reads, holding one entry per CDR3 protein. In the table there are about 360,000 distinct CDR3 sequences, roughly 14% of which are singletons. The specimen was blood, either unsorted or a sorted T cell fraction (not recorded which). The receptors here all came from a male donor with ankylosing spondylitis or in good health (not recorded which).

In nucleotides, the CDR3 is TGTGCCAGCTTCAATCACCCCGGGGAGACCCAGTACTTC. Its protein product is CASFNHPGETQYF. The V call is TRBV7-2, the J call TRBJ2-5; D is uncertain. Germline-derived CDR1 and CDR2 are SGHTA and FQGNSA. V was trimmed by 8 bases and J by 5 bases, leaving 15 bases between them. This CDR3 region has 13 residues.

This clonotype was seen a handful of times. The chain links TRBV4-1 to TRBJ1-1; D not resolved. Germline V gives CDR1 MGHRA, CDR2 YSYEKL. The V end was cut by 3 bases, the J end by 13 bases, with 15 bases between. The CDR3 contains 12 residues. This CDR3 reads CASSQDPPRLFF. In DNA form, the CDR3 reads TGCGCCAGCAGCCAGGACCCTCCTCGGCTTTTCTTT.

This clonotype occurred a few times. V usage is TRBV5-1 and J usage is TRBJ1-1; D is unresolved. CDR1 and CDR2 (germline): SGHRS, YFSETQ. Trimming stripped 2 bases from V and 5 bases from J, with 10 bases between. The CDR3 length is 13 residues. The CDR3 loop reads CASSLSTFTEAFF. The CDR3 DNA is TGCGCCAGCAGCTTAAGCACCTTTACTGAAGCTTTCTTT.

This chain links TRBV12-3 or TRBV12-4 with TRBJ2-3; D is ambiguous. With 5 bases removed from V and 6 bases from J, the gap between germline ends came to 15 bases. CDR3 length: 14 amino acids. The CDR3: CASSQYLGMDTQYF. CDR3 in DNA: TGTGCCAGCAGTCAATATCTGGGGATGGATACGCAGTATTTT.

The V gene is TRBV6-5, the J gene TRBJ1-4; 8 bases line up with TRBD1. Germline V lookup: CDR1 MNHEY, CDR2 SVGAGI. The junction had 7 bases not matched to a gene; V was cut back by 4 bases and J by 0 bases. The CDR3 length is 17 residues. CDR3 coding DNA: TGTGCCAGCAGTTCCCGACAGGGGTGGGCAACTAATGAAAAACTGTTTTTT. Translated, it gives CASSSRQGWATNEKLFF.

This clonotype was counted a few times. This rearrangement joins TRBV6-5 to TRBJ1-3; D is perhaps TRBD1 (5 bases). CDR1 MNHEY and CDR2 SVGAGI come from the germline V gene. V lost 2 bases, J lost 2 bases, and 10 bases lay in between. The CDR3 has 15 residues. The DNA for the CDR3 is TGTGCCAGCAGTTACGACGGGGGAACTGGAAACACCATATATTTT. This codes for CASSYDGGTGNTIYF.

This clonotype was seen more than once but under ten times. CDR3 DNA: TGCGCCAGCAGCTTGGAGCCTAGCGGGAGGACAGATACGCAGTATTTT. Translation: CASSLEPSGRTDTQYF. The chain uses TRBV5-1 and TRBJ2-3; 11 positions agree with TRBD2. V gave up 0 bases and J gave up 3 bases; unmatched junction bases: 3. This CDR3 spans 16 amino acids. Looked up from germline, CDR1 is SGHRS and CDR2 is YFSETQ.

This clonotype showed up just a few times. The chain links TRBV13 to TRBJ2-7; 8 bases are shared with TRBD2. CDR3 length equals 16 residues. CDR1 and CDR2 (germline): PRHDT, FYEKMQ (reference sequence). Trimming took 6 bases from V and 4 from J; bases not matched to a gene: 14. The CDR3 region has the DNA TGTGCCAGCAGTGATACTCTCCAGCGGGGGCGGTACGAGCAGTACTTC. The encoded protein is CASSDTLQRGRYEQYF.

This chain uses TRBV10-1 with TRBJ2-3; no clear D gene. Germline V gene sequence: CDR1 WNHNN, CDR2 SYGVQD (reference sequence). Trimming removed 2 bases from V and 2 bases from J, with 8 bases in between. This CDR3 region has 14 residues. The CDR3 DNA reads TGCGCCAGCAGTGAGAGCGTAGCCACAGATACGCAGTATTTT. It yields the protein CASSESVATDTQYF.

This clonotype was picked up a small number of times. The rearrangement links TRBV28 to TRBJ1-1; tentatively, D is TRBD1 (5 bases). The CDR3 consists of 16 residues. V lost 6 bases and J lost 2, with 19 bases in between. Looked up from germline, CDR1 is MDHEN and CDR2 is SYDVKM. Here the CDR3 reads CASRTHTGSINTEAFF. CDR3 coding DNA: TGTGCCAGCAGGACTCACACAGGATCTATAAACACTGAAGCTTTCTTT.

This clonotype turned up a few times. CDR3 in DNA: TGTGCCAGCAGTTACCTTCCGGGAGGAGAGACCCAGTACTTC. This gives the protein CASSYLPGGETQYF. V and J are TRBV6-5 and TRBJ2-5, with 7 bases aligning to TRBD2. Germline V gene data show CDR1 as MNHEY and CDR2 as SVGAGI. Trimming removed 2 bases from V and 4 bases from J; junction bases left unmatched: 4. The CDR3 contains 14 residues.

The V call is TRBV4-1, the J call TRBJ2-2; tentative D call: TRBD2 (5 bases). The germline gives CDR1 MGHRA, CDR2 YSYEKL. This CDR3 is 17 amino acids long. Between the trimmed V and J ends, which lost 2 bases and 6 bases, there was a span of 19 bases. The CDR3 DNA sequence: TGCGCCAGCAGCCAAAATCTCTTTGGACTGGCGGCCGGGGAGCTGTTTTTT. This gives the protein CASSQNLFGLAAGELFF.

This clonotype was detected ten times or more. The chain links TRBV5-1 to TRBJ2-7; TRBD1 matches at 8 bases. Germline CDR1 and CDR2: SGHRS and YFSETQ. J was trimmed by 4 bases and V by 0 bases; bases with no gene match: 6. This CDR3 region has 15 residues. CDR3 bases: TGCGCCAGCAGCTTGGCCCAGGGACAGGTTTACGAGCAGTACTTC. Translation: CASSLAQGQVYEQYF.

This clonotype was observed a few times. This chain links TRBV27 with TRBJ2-2; TRBD1 might be the D (5 bases). CDR3 size: 15 residues. Germline V gene sequence: CDR1 MNHEY, CDR2 SMNVEV (reference sequence). V was shortened by 5 bases and J by 7 bases, with 17 bases between the two germline ends. CDR3: CASSLIQGLHGELFF. CDR3 in DNA: TGTGCCAGCAGTCTTATCCAGGGTCTCCACGGGGAGCTGTTTTTT.

This clonotype was picked up a small number of times. The chain carries TRBV20-1 and TRBJ2-3; 8 nucleotides agree with TRBD2. The CDR3 runs 13 residues. CDR1 and CDR2 (germline): DFQATT, SNEGSKA (reference sequence). Unmatched junction bases numbered 4, after V lost 3 bases and J lost 5 bases. CDR3 region: CSASDSGRDTQYF. The CDR3 DNA follows: TGCAGTGCTAGCGACAGCGGGAGAGATACGCAGTATTTT.

This clonotype was recorded a few times. CDR3 in amino acids: CASSLGPSSWAFF. In DNA form, the CDR3 reads TGTGCCAGCAGCTTAGGACCCTCCAGCTGGGCTTTCTTT. V usage is TRBV7-2 and J usage is TRBJ1-1; D gene uncertain. This CDR3 comprises 13 residues. Trimming left V 1 base short and J 11 bases short, with 14 bases between. The V gene's germline CDR1 is SGHTA and CDR2 FQGNSA.

This clonotype has more than one count but fewer than ten. This chain joins TRBV19 and TRBJ1-5; no firm D call. The V end was cut by 7 bases, the J end by 7 bases, with 17 bases between. From germline, CDR1 is LNHDA and CDR2 SQIVND (reference sequence). The CDR3 has 14 amino acids. The DNA for the CDR3 is TGTGCCAGTAAGGAGAGCGCCAGTGGGCAGCCCCAGCATTTT. Translating gives CASKESASGQPQHF.

This rearrangement joins TRBV20-1 to TRBJ2-3, with 8 bases lining up with TRBD1. V lost 4 bases to trimming and J lost 1 base; unmatched junction nucleotides: 4. The CDR3 has 14 amino acids. Germline V CDR1 and CDR2: DFQATT, SNEGSKA (reference sequence). In DNA form, the CDR3 reads TGCAGTGCTACCGACAGGGGCGGCACAGATACGCAGTATTTT. Translating it yields CSATDRGGTDTQYF.

This clonotype was counted a few times. The rearrangement joins TRBV7-9 to TRBJ1-1; D not resolved. Trimming took 3 bases from V and 6 from J, leaving 8 bases between them. This CDR3 has 12 amino acids. In germline, CDR1 is SEHNR, CDR2 FQNEAQ (reference sequence). CDR3 region: CASSLTAAEAFF. For the CDR3, the DNA is TGTGCCAGCAGCTTGACGGCGGCTGAAGCTTTCTTT.

There are many counts of this clonotype. In DNA form, the CDR3 reads TGTGCCAGCAGTTTAGTGGAGGAGCAGTACTTC. Amino acid sequence: CASSLVEEQYF. The genes are TRBV12-3 or TRBV12-4 and TRBJ2-7, with D hard to call. The V end was cut by 1 base, the J end by 7 bases, with 5 bases between. The CDR3 has 11 residues.

This clonotype was found a few times. The chain employs TRBV20-1 and TRBJ1-2; 7 positions agree with TRBD1. The ends lost 6 bases at V and 2 bases at J; junction bases unmatched: 3. CDR3 size: 12 residues. CDR1 and CDR2 from the germline V gene are DFQATT and SNEGSKA (reference sequence). The CDR3 region has the DNA TGCAGTGCCCCGGGACAGAACTATGGCTACACCTTC. It translates to CSAPGQNYGYTF.